These 23 T cell receptor beta chains came from one sample sequenced in a study of blood T cells in healthy people across ages. A J-beta primer mix and a sample-barcoded 5' primer were used in a second PCR of roughly 6 to 12 cycles. From the 5' RACE reads, TCRdb called clonotypes with MiXCR, one entry per CDR3 protein. Counted here are around 1,000,000 distinct CDR3 sequences, around two fifths occurring once; the ten biggest clones make up approximately 14%. What was sequenced was blood. The source is a man between 18 and 29 years old in good health.

Only a few counts were recorded for this clonotype. The chain uses TRBV29-1 and TRBJ2-2; D gene unclear. CDR3 length: 13 amino acids. Germline V gene data show CDR1 as SQVTM and CDR2 as ANQGSEA. The V end was cut by 4 bases, the J end by 4 bases, with 10 bases between. This CDR3 is CSVGGVSTGELFF. DNA of the CDR3: TGCAGCGTTGGAGGCGTGAGCACCGGGGAGCTGTTTTTT.

There are a few counts of this clonotype. This chain uses TRBV27 with TRBJ2-7; 9 nucleotides match TRBD1. Germline V gene sequence: CDR1 MNHEY, CDR2 SMNVEV (reference sequence). This CDR3 contains 15 residues. The V segment lost 7 bases and the J segment 7 bases; nucleotides outside the gene matches: 14. CDR3 protein: CASTLTPGQGSEQYF. The CDR3 DNA reads as TGTGCCAGCACCCTAACACCGGGACAGGGTAGTGAGCAGTACTTC.

The chain has TRBV2 and TRBJ2-2; D ambiguous. Germline CDR1 SNHLY, CDR2 FYNNEI. The CDR3 loop spans 13 amino acids. V was pared by 3 bases and J by 5 bases, with 7 bases between. Written as DNA, the CDR3 is TGTGCCAGCAGTGATTACGGGACCGGGGAGCTGTTTTTT. This encodes CASSDYGTGELFF. Full variable domain (remainder filled in from reference TRBV2 and TRBJ2-2): EPEVTQTPSHQVTQMGQEVILRCVPISNHLYFYWYRQILGQKVEFLVSFYNNEISEKSEIFDDQFSVERPDGSNFTLKIRSTKLEDSAMYFCASSDYGTGELFFGEGSRLTVL.

The chain carries TRBV15 and TRBJ2-3; D ambiguous. CDR3 length: 12 amino acids. Trimming cost V 1 base and J 7 bases, with 6 bases left between them. Germline lookup yields CDR1 LNHNV and CDR2 YYDKDF (reference sequence). The CDR3 protein is CATSRGLYTQYF. CDR3 nucleotide sequence: TGTGCCACCAGCAGAGGACTTTATACGCAGTATTTT.

Regarding this clonotype: One end of the junction does not line up with germline, which may come from a read error. V and J are TRBV7-2 and TRBJ2-3; 8 bases are a match to TRBD2. The length of the CDR3 is 18 residues. Germline V gene sequence: CDR1 SGHTA, CDR2 FQGNSA. CDR3 loop: CASSSFYRGGLDTDTRYF. For the CDR3, the DNA is TGTGCCAGCAGCTCCTTCTATCGGGGGGGCCTCGACACAGATACGCGGTATTTT. Supplemented by reference TRBV7-2 and TRBJ2-3, the full variable domain reads GAGVSQSPSNKVTEKGKDVELRCDPISGHTALYWYRQSLGQGLEFLIYFQGNSAPDKSGLPSDRFSAERTGGSVSTLTIQRTQQEDSAVYLCASSSFYRGGLDTDTRYFGPGTRLTVL.

This clonotype turned up a few times. V usage is TRBV10-3 and J usage is TRBJ2-7, with 10 bases lining up with TRBD1. The CDR3 covers 14 residues. The germline gives CDR1 ENHRY, CDR2 SYGVKD. V was pared by 4 bases and J by 2 bases, with 2 bases of the junction left unmatched. The CDR3 loop is CAISVGQGTYEQYF. The DNA for the CDR3 is TGTGCCATCAGTGTGGGACAGGGGACCTACGAGCAGTACTTC.

This clonotype occurred a few times. The chain joins TRBV11-1 to TRBJ2-3; D is ambiguous. The CDR3 loop spans 14 amino acids. CDR1 and CDR2 from the germline V gene are SGHAT and FQDESV (reference sequence). V lost 5 bases, J lost 3 bases, and 12 bases lay in between. The CDR3, as DNA: TGTGCCAGCAGCCTTGGCCGAGAGACAGATACGCAGTATTTT. This codes for CASSLGRETDTQYF.

J is TRBJ2-5 and V is TRBV27, with D possibly matching TRBD1 (6 bases). Germline V gene lookup returns CDR1 MNHEY and CDR2 SMNVEV (reference sequence). V was trimmed by 4 bases and J by 5 bases, leaving 17 bases between them. The CDR3 extends over 15 amino acids. CDR3 sequence reads: CASSSYLRGGETQYF. The DNA for the CDR3 is TGTGCCAGCAGTTCTTACCTCAGGGGTGGGGAGACCCAGTACTTC.

This clonotype came up many times. The chain employs TRBV30 and TRBJ1-2; tentatively, D is TRBD1 (6 bases). V was pared by 8 bases and J by 7 bases, with 17 bases between. Germline V CDR1 and CDR2: GTSNPN, SVGIG (reference sequence). The CDR3 has 12 residues. For the CDR3, the DNA is TGTGCCCATAACCCCAGGGGTAGTGGCTACACCTTC. Translation: CAHNPRGSGYTF.

This clonotype was counted a few times. The CDR3 DNA sequence: TGTGCCAGCAGCGCGTCGGGGGGTTACCAAGAGACCCAGTACTTC. As protein: CASSASGGYQETQYF. The chain joins TRBV9 to TRBJ2-5; 7 nucleotides match TRBD2. Per germline, CDR1 SGDLS and CDR2 YYNGEE. This CDR3 is 15 amino acids long. V dropped 3 bases and J dropped 0; count of bases not matched to a gene: 5.

This clonotype has only a few counts. The V and J genes are TRBV7-2 and TRBJ1-6; tentative D call: TRBD1 (5 bases). The CDR3 totals 15 residues. V gave up 10 bases and J gave up 3 bases, with 16 bases separating them. Looked up from germline, CDR1 is SGHTA and CDR2 is FQGNSA. The CDR3 DNA reads TGTGCCACCACCTCCGGACAATTCTATAATTCACCCCTCCACTTT. Translation gives CATTSGQFYNSPLHF.

The rearrangement links TRBV7-9 to TRBJ1-5; no clear D. Per the germline V gene, CDR1 is SEHNR and CDR2 is FQNEAQ (reference sequence). V gave up 5 bases and J gave up 3 bases, with 11 bases separating them. CDR3 length: 14 amino acids. DNA for the CDR3: TGTGCCAGCAGCGGGAGAGACGCCAATCAGCCCCAGCATTTT. Translation gives CASSGRDANQPQHF.

In this sample, this clonotype turned up a few times. The chain has TRBV7-3 and TRBJ2-3, with D perhaps TRBD1 (5 bases). Trimming shortened V by 2 bases and J by 7 bases, and 10 bases separated the two germline ends. In germline, CDR1 is SGHTA, CDR2 FQGTGA. This CDR3 has 13 amino acids. CDR3 bases: TGTGCCAGCAGCTTAGAAGGGGCGAATACGCAGTATTTT. Translating it yields CASSLEGANTQYF.

This clonotype has a handful of counts. The rearrangement uses TRBV3-1 and TRBJ1-2; possible D gene TRBD1, 5 bases. Trimming removed 0 bases from V and 12 bases from J, with 11 bases in between. The CDR3 consists of 12 residues. The germline gives CDR1 LGHDT, CDR2 YNNKEL (reference sequence). CDR3 residues: CASSQDLDSHTF. CDR3 bases: TGTGCCAGCAGCCAAGACCTCGACAGCCACACCTTC. Looking up the rest from reference TRBV3-1 and TRBJ1-2 gives the full variable domain: DTAVSQTPKYLVTQMGNDKSIKCEQNLGHDTMYWYKQDSKKFLKIMFSYNNKELIINETVPNRFSPKSPDKAHLNLHINSLELGDSAVYFCASSQDLDSHTFGSGTRLTVV.

This chain joins TRBV20-1 and TRBJ1-1, with a possible D match to TRBD1 (6 bases). The V and J ends lost 6 bases and 1 base respectively, with 15 bases between them. Germline-derived CDR1 and CDR2 are DFQATT and SNEGSKA (reference sequence). The CDR3 covers 14 residues. CDR3 sequence reads: CSALAGAPNTEAFF. CDR3 nucleotides: TGCAGTGCCCTAGCGGGGGCCCCGAACACTGAAGCTTTCTTT.

This clonotype was found a few times. CDR3: CASSQPRMAGCEQYF. The CDR3 DNA follows: TGTGCCAGCAGCCAACCCAGAATGGCGGGATGCGAGCAGTACTTC. The chain employs TRBV3-1 and TRBJ2-7, with a possible D match to TRBD2 (6 bases). Trimming pared 2 bases from V and 6 bases from J, leaving 17 bases between. The CDR3 sequence is 15 residues long. In germline, CDR1 is LGHDT, CDR2 YNNKEL (reference sequence).

This chain uses TRBV7-2 with TRBJ2-1; D is perhaps TRBD1 or TRBD2 (5 bases each). V lost 1 base and J 12 bases, leaving 19 bases between the germline ends. The CDR3 contains 15 residues. Germline loops: CDR1 SGHTA, CDR2 FQGNSA. CDR3 bases: TGTGCCAGCAGCTTAGAAGGGACGGCCGTGTATGGGCAGTTCTTC. This gives the protein CASSLEGTAVYGQFF.

V and J are TRBV12-3 or TRBV12-4 and TRBJ2-3; D is ambiguous. V dropped 7 bases and J dropped 2 bases, with 22 bases sitting between them. The length of the CDR3 is 17 residues. The CDR3 region is CASTPGHSETLTDTQYF. The CDR3 bases are TGTGCCAGCACTCCCGGCCATTCGGAAACTCTCACAGATACGCAGTATTTT.

This clonotype was detected a few times. The rearrangement joins TRBV6-2 or TRBV6-3 to TRBJ1-2, with 10 bases identical to TRBD1. CDR1 MNHEY and CDR2 SVGEGT come from the germline V gene. This CDR3 spans 14 amino acids. V gave up 6 bases and J gave up 5 bases; unmatched junction bases: 6. CDR3 nucleotides: TGTGCCAGCAGGCCTAGACAGGGGGCATATGGCTACACCTTC. Translation gives CASRPRQGAYGYTF.

Comment on this clonotype: Compared with germline, one end of the junction differs, possibly owing to a read error. The V and J genes are TRBV12-3 or TRBV12-4 and TRBJ1-5; D perhaps matches TRBD1 (6 bases). The CDR3 consists of 15 residues. CDR3 sequence: CASRLGGRGNQPPHF. CDR3 nucleotide sequence: TGTGCCAGCAGGCTGGGGGGCAGAGGCAATCAGCCCCCGCATTTT.

The V gene is TRBV3-1, the J gene TRBJ1-5, with D unclear. CDR3 length: 14 residues. V lost 1 base, J lost 5 bases, and 9 bases lay in between. CDR1 is LGHDT, CDR2 YNNKEL, per germline (reference sequence). This CDR3 is CASSQGATDQPQHF. In DNA form, the CDR3 reads TGTGCCAGCAGCCAAGGGGCCACAGATCAGCCCCAGCATTTT.

The CDR3 protein is CAISAAGTGGVDTGELFF. The CDR3 DNA is TGTGCCATCAGTGCCGCCGGGACAGGGGGCGTCGACACCGGGGAGCTGTTTTTT. This chain connects TRBV10-3 to TRBJ2-2; 12 bases are shared with TRBD1. CDR1 and CDR2 (germline): ENHRY, SYGVKD. CDR3 length equals 18 residues. Trimming removed 4 bases from V and 3 bases from J; junction bases left unmatched: 9.

This clonotype was recorded at least ten times. The chain uses TRBV20-1 and TRBJ1-2; a possible D gene is TRBD1 (5 bases). The V gene's germline CDR1 is DFQATT and CDR2 SNEGSKA (reference sequence). The V gene lost 4 bases and the J gene lost 2 bases, with 11 bases spanning the gap. The CDR3 has 13 residues. The CDR3 protein is CSAKQAGNYGYTF. The CDR3 DNA reads as TGCAGTGCTAAACAGGCAGGGAACTATGGCTACACCTTC.